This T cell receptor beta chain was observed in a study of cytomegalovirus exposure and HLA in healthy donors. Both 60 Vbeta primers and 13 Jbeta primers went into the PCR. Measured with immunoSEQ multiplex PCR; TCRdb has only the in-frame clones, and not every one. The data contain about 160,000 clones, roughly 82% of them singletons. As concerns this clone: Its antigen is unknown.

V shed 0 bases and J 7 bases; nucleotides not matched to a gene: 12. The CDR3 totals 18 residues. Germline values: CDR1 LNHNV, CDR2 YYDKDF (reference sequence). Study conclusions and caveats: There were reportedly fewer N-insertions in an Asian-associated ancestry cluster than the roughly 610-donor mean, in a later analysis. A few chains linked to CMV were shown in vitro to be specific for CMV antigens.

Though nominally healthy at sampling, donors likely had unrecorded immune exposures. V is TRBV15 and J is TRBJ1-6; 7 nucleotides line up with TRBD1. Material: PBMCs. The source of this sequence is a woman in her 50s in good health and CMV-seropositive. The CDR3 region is CATSRDRGDSSRNSPLHF. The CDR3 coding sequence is TGTGCCACCAGCAGAGATAGAGGGGACAGCTCAAGAAATTCACCCCTCCACTTT. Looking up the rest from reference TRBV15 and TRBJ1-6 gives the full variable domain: DAMVIQNPRYQVTQFGKPVTLSCSQTLNHNVMYWYQQKSSQAPKLLFHYYDKDFNNEADTPDNFQSRRPNTSFCFLDIRSPGLGDTAMYLCATSRDRGDSSRNSPLHFGNGTRLTVT.